The clone carrying this TCR beta chain was detected a few times. This entry is derived from a study of beta chain features in type 1 diabetes. CDR3 length: 15 residues. V trimming: 3 bases; J trimming: 3 bases; junction bases outside the gene matches: 4. Germline loops: CDR1 SGHRS, CDR2 YFSETQ. Expressed TCRB transcripts got sequenced, as all isolated RNA was reverse transcribed. Assay used: immunoSEQ multiplex PCR; TCRdb lists only in-frame clones, some missing. The table lists about 450,000 clones, about an eighth of them singletons. Sample: naive CD4+ T cells from blood. The chain uses TRBV5-1 and TRBJ2-1; 9 bases agree with TRBD1. The TCR sequence derives from a woman aged 18-29 years in good health. The CDR3 loop is CASSSGQGYYNEQFF. In DNA, the CDR3 is TGCGCCAGCAGCTCGGGACAGGGCTACTACAATGAGCAGTTCTTC.